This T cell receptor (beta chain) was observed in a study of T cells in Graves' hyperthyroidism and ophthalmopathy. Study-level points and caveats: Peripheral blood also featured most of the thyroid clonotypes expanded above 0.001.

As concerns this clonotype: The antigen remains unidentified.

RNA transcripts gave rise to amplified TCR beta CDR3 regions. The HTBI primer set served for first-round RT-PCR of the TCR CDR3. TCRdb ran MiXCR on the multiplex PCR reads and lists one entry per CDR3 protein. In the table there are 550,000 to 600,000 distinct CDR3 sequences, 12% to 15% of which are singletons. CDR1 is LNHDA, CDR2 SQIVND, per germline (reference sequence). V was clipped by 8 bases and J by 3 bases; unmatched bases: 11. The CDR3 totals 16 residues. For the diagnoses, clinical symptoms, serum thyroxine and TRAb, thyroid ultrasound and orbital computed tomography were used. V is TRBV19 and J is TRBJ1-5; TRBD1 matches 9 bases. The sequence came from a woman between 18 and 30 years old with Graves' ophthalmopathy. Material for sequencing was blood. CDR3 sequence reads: CASESTGGFNNQPQHF. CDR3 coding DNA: TGTGCCAGTGAGTCTACAGGGGGCTTTAACAATCAGCCCCAGCATTTT.